The rows below give T cell receptor beta chains drawn from one sample of a study of T cells after yellow fever vaccination. TCRdb passed the 5' RACE reads through MiXCR, listing each CDR3 protein once. The repertoire has some 120,000 distinct CDR3 sequences, around 8% of them found once; the top ten carry about 25%. The sample here was CD8+ T cells sorted from PBMCs, taken 45 days after the yellow fever booster vaccination. The receptors were sampled from a man younger than 45 who received the YFV17D yellow fever vaccine. The CDR3 runs from the conserved cysteine through the conserved F or W. D genes are given only for firm matches. Size values are once, few and many counts, or a class for expanded clones, and some rows have none.

j_call | d_call | clone_size | v_call | cdr3_aa | cdr3_nt
TRBJ2-5 | TRBD2 | NA | TRBV4-3 | CASSRGMGGETQYF | TGCGCCAGCAGCCGGGGAATGGGGGGGGAGACCCAGTACTTC
TRBJ2-3 | NA | few | TRBV7-2 | CASSLVSGRGGTDTQYF | TGTGCCAGCAGCTTAGTCTCCGGGAGAGGGGGAACAGATACGCAGTATTTT
TRBJ2-5 | TRBD2 | many | TRBV12-3/TRBV12-4 | CASSFLLEREDWETQYF | TGTGCCAGCAGTTTCCTTCTGGAGCGGGAGGATTGGGAGACCCAGTACTTC
TRBJ2-5 | TRBD2 | many | TRBV12-3/TRBV12-4 | CASSRVDGRAAETQYF | TGTGCCAGCAGTAGAGTCGACGGGAGGGCCGCGGAGACCCAGTACTTC
TRBJ1-2 | TRBD1 | many | TRBV20-1 | CSASPLLGQDANYGYTF | TGCAGTGCTAGCCCCCTTTTGGGACAGGATGCTAACTATGGCTACACCTTC
TRBJ2-3 | TRBD2 | many | TRBV7-2 | CASSLGTSPSTDTQYF | TGTGCCAGCAGCTTAGGGACTAGCCCTAGCACAGATACGCAGTATTTT
TRBJ2-7 | TRBD1 | many | TRBV5-5 | CASSFPGQGPYEQYF | TGTGCCAGCAGCTTTCCTGGACAGGGCCCCTACGAGCAGTACTTC
TRBJ2-7 | TRBD2 | many | TRBV6-1 | CATKQRTSGMNEQYF | TGTGCCACCAAGCAAAGGACTAGCGGGATGAACGAGCAGTACTTC
TRBJ2-7 | NA | NA | TRBV3-1 | CASSLQGRTYEQYF | TGTGCCAGCAGTCTACAGGGACGAACCTACGAGCAGTACTTC
TRBJ1-1 | NA | NA | TRBV27 | CASSLMGGWNTEAFF | TGTGCCAGCAGTTTAATGGGGGGCTGGAACACTGAAGCTTTCTTT
TRBJ2-7 | TRBD2 | NA | TRBV20-1 | CSARNSPGLEAYEQYF | TGCAGTGCTAGAAACTCTCCGGGACTAGAAGCGTACGAGCAGTACTTC
TRBJ2-3 | TRBD2 | many | TRBV10-2 | CASSLAERTDTQYF | TGCGCCAGCTCACTAGCGGAACGCACAGATACGCAGTATTTT
TRBJ2-3 | TRBD2 | few | TRBV5-4 | CASSSTTYTGTTDTDTQYF | TGTGCCAGCAGCTCGACAACCTATACCGGGACTACCGACACAGATACGCAGTATTTT
TRBJ2-3 | TRBD2 | many | TRBV7-6 | CASSLGGGLAGRDTQYF | TGTGCCAGCAGCTTAGGGGGGGGACTAGCGGGACGAGATACGCAGTATTTT
TRBJ2-7 | NA | many | TRBV6-1 | CASRLGGSSYEQYF | TGTGCCAGCCGCCTCGGCGGAAGCTCCTACGAGCAGTACTTC
TRBJ2-7 | NA | few | TRBV27 | CASSPGVVDEQYF | TGTGCCAGCAGTCCGGGAGTAGTAGACGAGCAGTACTTC
TRBJ1-2 | TRBD1 | many | TRBV7-9 | CASSAGGGYGYTF | TGTGCCAGCAGTGCAGGGGGCGGTTATGGCTACACCTTC
TRBJ2-5 | TRBD2 | many | TRBV29-1 | CSAQAGALLHYHQETQYF | TGCAGCGCCCAAGCGGGAGCCCTTTTGCACTATCACCAAGAGACCCAGTACTTC
TRBJ2-5 | TRBD1 | many | TRBV27 | CASSPTRTGGPETQYF | TGTGCCAGCAGTCCCACCAGGACAGGGGGCCCAGAGACCCAGTACTTC
TRBJ2-7 | NA | few | TRBV23-1 | CASSHRKKAYEQYF | TGCGCCAGCAGTCATCGGAAAAAGGCCTACGAGCAGTACTTC
TRBJ2-5 | TRBD2 | few | TRBV4-3 | CASSQYGLAGTQETQYF | TGCGCCAGCAGCCAATACGGACTAGCGGGAACCCAAGAGACCCAGTACTTC
TRBJ1-6 | TRBD1 | many | TRBV6-5 | CASSPSGQYNSPLHF | TGTGCCAGCAGTCCCTCGGGACAGTATAATTCACCCCTCCACTTT
TRBJ1-2 | NA | NA | TRBV6-1 | CASSPVGRALEYGYTF | TGTGCCAGCAGTCCCGTTGGAAGGGCCTTGGAGTATGGCTACACCTTC
TRBJ2-1 | TRBD1 | many | TRBV7-9 | CASSSQTGGDNEQFF | TGTGCCAGCAGCTCTCAGACAGGGGGGGACAATGAGCAGTTCTTC
TRBJ2-7 | NA | many | TRBV2 | CASVTDKLTYEQYF | TGTGCCAGCGTTACGGATAAGTTGACCTACGAGCAGTACTTC
TRBJ2-3 | NA | few | TRBV11-2 | CASSSLAFSTDTQYF | TGTGCCAGCAGCTCGCTAGCGTTTAGCACAGATACGCAGTATTTT
TRBJ2-7 | NA | many | TRBV7-9 | CASSPDTWIYF | TGTGCCAGCAGCCCGGACACATGGATATACTTC
TRBJ2-2 | NA | many | TRBV4-2 | CASSQGAPAGELFF | TGTGCCAGCAGCCAAGGGGCTCCTGCCGGGGAGCTGTTTTTT
TRBJ2-2 | NA | few | TRBV7-9 | CASSFGLPGELFF | TGTGCCAGCAGCTTCGGGTTACCCGGGGAGCTGTTTTTT
TRBJ2-1 | TRBD2 | many | TRBV6-1 | CASSPETSGNNEQFF | TGTGCCAGCAGTCCCGAGACTAGCGGCAACAATGAGCAGTTCTTC
TRBJ2-1 | TRBD2 | many | TRBV10-1 | CASGGGRWDEQFF | TGCGCCAGCGGGGGCGGGAGGTGGGATGAGCAGTTCTTC
TRBJ2-1 | NA | few | TRBV7-2 | CASSLGLSVHNEQFF | TGTGCCAGCAGCTTAGGCCTCAGCGTCCACAATGAGCAGTTCTTC
TRBJ2-5 | TRBD2 | many | TRBV11-2 | CASSRGLAGGETQYF | TGTGCCAGCAGCAGGGGACTAGCGGGAGGAGAGACCCAGTACTTC
TRBJ2-4 | NA | many | TRBV27 | CASSLRGQPENIQYF | TGTGCCAGCAGTTTACGAGGACAGCCGGAGAACATTCAGTACTTC
TRBJ2-5 | NA | few | TRBV20-1 | CSARKSQETQYF | TGCAGTGCTAGGAAGTCCCAAGAGACCCAGTACTTC